This entry lists 30 T cell receptor beta chains sequenced from one sample in a study of T cell responses to AZD1222 COVID-19 vaccine. Sequencing used immunoSEQ multiplex PCR; TCRdb keeps in-frame clones, though not all of them. The table has roughly 170,000 clones, just over 85% seen once. The sample consisted of peripheral blood, taken on day 0 of AZD1222 vaccination. The receptors derive from an adult in good health.

In its sample, this clone was seen once. V gene TRBV9 combines with J gene TRBJ1-2; D is possibly TRBD1 (6 bases). The V and J ends lost 3 bases and 5 bases respectively, with 17 bases between them. The CDR3 contains 15 residues. Per germline, CDR1 SGDLS and CDR2 YYNGEE. In DNA form, the CDR3 reads TGTGCCAGCAGCGCGAGGGTCGGACAGTTGTATGGCTACACCTTC. It encodes CASSARVGQLYGYTF. The full variable domain, in which reference TRBV9 and TRBJ1-2 provide the parts outside the CDR3, is DSGVTQTPKHLITATGQRVTLRCSPRSGDLSVYWYQQSLDQGLQFLIQYYNGEERAKGNILERFSAQQFPDLHSELNLSSLELGDSALYFCASSARVGQLYGYTFGSGTRLTVV.

The chain is built from TRBV9 and TRBJ2-5; D is uncertain. V lost 4 bases and J 2 bases, leaving 9 bases between the germline ends. Germline values: CDR1 SGDLS, CDR2 YYNGEE. The CDR3 loop spans 13 amino acids. In nucleotides, the CDR3 is TGTGCCAGCAGCCCCCTCCCTCAAGAGACCCAGTACTTC. Translating gives CASSPLPQETQYF.

This clone was picked up a small number of times. This rearrangement joins TRBV2 to TRBJ1-2; 7 bases match TRBD1. V shed 7 bases and J 9 bases; nucleotides not matched to a gene: 11. Per germline, CDR1 SNHLY and CDR2 FYNNEI. The CDR3 spans 13 residues. The CDR3 DNA is TGTGCCAGCACCCTGTCGACAGGGCGGCGCTACACCTTC. Residues: CASTLSTGRRYTF.

The chain combines TRBV6-2 or TRBV6-3 with TRBJ1-2, with D unresolved. Germline V gives CDR1 MNHEY, CDR2 SVGEGT. The CDR3 totals 14 residues. V shed 2 bases and J shed 5 bases, with 12 bases lying between them. The CDR3: CASSYTSRPYGYTF. The CDR3 coding sequence is TGTGCCAGCAGTTACACCTCCAGACCGTATGGCTACACCTTC.

This sequence joins TRBV4-3 and TRBJ2-7; 9 bases match TRBD1. The germline V gene has CDR1 LGHNA and CDR2 YSLEER. This CDR3 comprises 16 residues. The V segment lost 4 bases and the J segment 4 bases; nucleotides outside the gene matches: 11. CDR3 DNA: TGCGCCAGCAGCCTAAAAACGGGGACAGGGACATACGAGCAGTACTTC. It specifies CASSLKTGTGTYEQYF.

This rearrangement joins TRBV10-3 to TRBJ2-7; D remains unclear. Germline-derived CDR1 and CDR2 are ENHRY and SYGVKD. V was cut by 9 bases and J by 2 bases, with 14 bases left in between. CDR3 length: 13 amino acids. The CDR3 sequence is CAIGPGQTYEQYF. The CDR3 nucleotides read TGTGCCATTGGCCCAGGCCAGACCTACGAGCAGTACTTC.

This chain connects TRBV24-1 to TRBJ1-4; no clear D gene. The CDR3 is 16 residues long. CDR1 and CDR2 from the germline V gene are KGHDR and SFDVKD. V was shortened by 2 bases and J by 7 bases, with 16 bases between the two germline ends. CDR3: CATSDSVGSPFEKLFF. CDR3 DNA: TGTGCCACCAGTGATTCGGTAGGCAGCCCCTTTGAAAAACTGTTTTTT.

The chain joins TRBV5-1 to TRBJ2-3; D call uncertain. The CDR3 consists of 13 residues. Looked up from germline, CDR1 is SGHRS and CDR2 is YFSETQ. The V and J ends lost 4 bases and 1 base respectively, with 7 bases between them. The chain's CDR3 is CASSPSGTDTQYF. CDR3 DNA sequence: TGCGCCAGCAGCCCTTCTGGCACAGATACGCAGTATTTT. Supplemented by reference TRBV5-1 and TRBJ2-3, the full variable domain reads KAGVTQTPRYLIKTRGQQVTLSCSPISGHRSVSWYQQTPGQGLQFLFEYFSETQRNKGNFPGRFSGRQFSNSRSEMNVSTLELGDSALYLCASSPSGTDTQYFGPGTRLTVL.

This chain joins TRBV5-1 and TRBJ1-1, with TRBD1 as a possible D gene (6 bases). The CDR3 consists of 13 residues. CDR1 SGHRS and CDR2 YFSETQ come from the germline V gene. Trimming took 1 base from V and 7 from J, leaving 11 bases between them. The CDR3 DNA is TGCGCCAGCAGCTTGCCGGGACAATTTGAAGCTTTCTTT. As protein: CASSLPGQFEAFF.

The rearrangement links TRBV3-1 (or the pseudogene TRBV3-2) to TRBJ2-1, with D possibly being TRBD2 (6 bases). CDR3 length: 15 amino acids. The V and J ends lost 1 base and 0 bases respectively, with 7 bases between them. CDR1 and CDR2 from the germline V gene are LGHDT and YNNKEL (reference sequence). In nucleotides, the CDR3 is TGTGCCAGCAGCCAAGGCGGGAACTCCTACAATGAGCAGTTCTTC. It translates to CASSQGGNSYNEQFF.

This clone has only a few counts. Germline and junction disagree at one end, which may indicate a read error. The chain links TRBV7-7 to TRBJ2-3; the D gene is possibly TRBD1 (6 bases). CDR1 is SSHAT and CDR2 is FNYEAQ in the germline V gene (reference sequence). The CDR3 has 15 residues. This chain's CDR3 is CASSQTGNLGDTQYF. CDR3 nucleotide sequence: TGTGCTAGCAGCCAAACAGGGAATTTAGGAGATACGCAGTATTTT.

The rearrangement joins TRBV28 to TRBJ1-2, with a tentative D call TRBD1 (6 bases). This CDR3 is 15 amino acids long. Germline assignment: CDR1 MDHEN and CDR2 SYDVKM. V lost 7 bases, J lost 3 bases, and 18 bases lay in between. CDR3 amino acids: CASIKISGGHYGYTF. For the CDR3, the DNA is TGTGCCAGCATAAAGATATCTGGGGGGCACTATGGCTACACCTTC.

The rearrangement uses TRBV2 and TRBJ2-7; TRBD1 is a possible D gene (6 bases). CDR1 is SNHLY and CDR2 is FYNNEI in the germline V gene. The CDR3 totals 11 residues. V lost 8 bases and J lost 5, with 10 bases in between. The CDR3 region is CASGQSHEQYF. The CDR3 nucleotides read TGTGCCAGCGGACAGTCCCACGAGCAGTACTTC.

V and J are TRBV29-1 and TRBJ2-1, with D hard to call. Trimming took 3 bases from V and 6 from J, leaving 3 bases between them. The CDR3 is 10 residues long. CDR1 and CDR2 from the germline V gene are SQVTM and ANQGSEA. The CDR3 protein is CSVDVNEQFF. The DNA of the CDR3 is TGCAGCGTTGATGTCAATGAGCAGTTCTTC.

The DNA for the CDR3 is TGTGCCAGCAGTGAAGTGTGGGAAGGGGAGCAGTTCTTC. This translates into CASSEVWEGEQFF. The J gene is TRBJ2-1, the V gene TRBV6-1; D is unclear. The CDR3 is made up of 13 amino acids. CDR1 is MNHNS and CDR2 is SASEGT in the germline V gene. V lost 1 base, J lost 10 bases, and 11 bases lay in between.

The chain carries TRBV2 and TRBJ1-4; D remains unclear. Germline CDR1 reads SNHLY; CDR2 reads FYNNEI. This CDR3 has 15 residues. Trimming removed 1 base from V and 4 bases from J, with 10 bases in between. In DNA, the CDR3 is TGTGCCAGCAGTGAAGTAGGGCTTCATAATGAAAAACTGTTTTTT. Encoded protein: CASSEVGLHNEKLFF.

The chain couples TRBV19 to TRBJ2-7, with no clear D. The V and J ends lost 1 base and 6 bases respectively, with 13 bases between them. Germline assignment: CDR1 LNHDA and CDR2 SQIVND (reference sequence). The CDR3 sequence is 14 residues long. CDR3 amino acids: CASSIGPSKSEQYF. The CDR3 DNA is TGTGCCAGTAGTATAGGGCCCTCTAAAAGCGAGCAGTACTTC. The complete variable domain, with remaining parts taken from reference TRBV19 and TRBJ2-7, reads DGGITQSPKYLFRKEGQNVTLSCEQNLNHDAMYWYRQDPGQGLRLIYYSQIVNDFQKGDIAEGYSVSREKKESFPLTVTSAQKNPTAFYLCASSIGPSKSEQYFGPGTRLTVT.

The rearrangement joins TRBV9 to TRBJ1-5; D is ambiguous. The germline V and J ends were trimmed by 1 base and 0 bases, with 5 bases remaining between them. There are 14 residues in the CDR3. Per the germline V gene, CDR1 is SGDLS and CDR2 is YYNGEE. The CDR3 loop is CASSVWDSNQPQHF. The CDR3 nucleotides are TGTGCCAGCAGCGTATGGGATAGCAATCAGCCCCAGCATTTT.

The chain joins TRBV19 to TRBJ2-1; 9 bases line up with TRBD2. The CDR3 spans 16 residues. The germline gives CDR1 LNHDA, CDR2 SQIVND (reference sequence). The ends lost 4 bases at V and 9 bases at J; junction bases unmatched: 13. CDR3 sequence: CASSRGAGGPYGEQFF. The CDR3, as DNA: TGTGCCAGTAGTAGAGGAGCGGGAGGTCCCTACGGTGAGCAGTTCTTC.

The chain combines TRBV11-2 with TRBJ1-6; D remains unclear. Germline lookup yields CDR1 SGHAT and CDR2 FQNNGV. The V gene lost 7 bases and the J gene lost 0 bases, with 16 bases spanning the gap. The CDR3 runs to 17 residues. The CDR3 region is CASNEGGLSSYNSPLHF. The CDR3, as DNA: TGTGCCAGCAACGAGGGTGGCCTGAGCTCCTATAATTCACCCCTCCACTTT.

CDR3 bases: TGTGCCAGCAGTAAACTTGCGGCTAGCGGAGCCAAAAACATTCAGTACTTC. Its protein is CASSKLAASGAKNIQYF. This chain connects TRBV28 to TRBJ2-4; 7 positions agree with TRBD2. The CDR3 runs 17 residues. Germline trimming cut 5 bases from V and 0 bases from J; bases unmatched to any gene: 10. Germline values: CDR1 MDHEN, CDR2 SYDVKM.

The rearrangement uses TRBV10-1 and TRBJ2-1, with D perhaps matching TRBD2 (6 bases). V lost 6 bases and J 9 bases, leaving 15 bases between the germline ends. Per germline, CDR1 WNHNN and CDR2 SYGVQD (reference sequence). This CDR3 is 13 amino acids long. The CDR3 coding sequence is TGCGCCAGCAGCAACCCCGGAGGGATTGAGCAGTTCTTC. This codes for CASSNPGGIEQFF.

V and J are TRBV28 and TRBJ2-7; the D gene is possibly TRBD1 (6 bases). The CDR3 sequence is 17 residues long. CDR1 and CDR2 from the germline V gene are MDHEN and SYDVKM. V dropped 5 bases and J dropped 4 bases, with 24 bases sitting between them. DNA of the CDR3: TGTGCCAGCAGTCCTTGGGTCCGTCGGGACACGTATTACGAGCAGTACTTC. Amino acids: CASSPWVRRDTYYEQYF. The full variable domain, rest sourced from reference TRBV28 and TRBJ2-7, is DVKVTQSSRYLVKRTGEKVFLECVQDMDHENMFWYRQDPGLGLRLIYFSYDVKMKEKGDIPEGYSVSREKKERFSLILESASTNQTSMYLCASSPWVRRDTYYEQYFGPGTRLTVT.

V is TRBV2 and J is TRBJ1-2, with D possibly TRBD1 on 5 matching bases. This CDR3 spans 13 amino acids. V was shortened by 4 bases and J by 4 bases, with 10 bases between the two germline ends. Germline CDR1 SNHLY, CDR2 FYNNEI. The CDR3 DNA is TGTGCCAGCAGTGCAATGCAGGGCTATGGCTACACCTTC. Protein sequence: CASSAMQGYGYTF.

This chain uses TRBV5-1 with TRBJ1-2; D gene ambiguous. Between the trimmed V and J ends, which lost 0 bases and 5 bases, there was a span of 11 bases. This CDR3 contains 14 residues. In germline, CDR1 is SGHRS, CDR2 YFSETQ. This CDR3 is CASSLVPGGYGYTF. Here the CDR3 DNA reads TGCGCCAGCAGCTTGGTCCCTGGCGGTTATGGCTACACCTTC. The full variable domain, its missing parts supplied by reference TRBV5-1 and TRBJ1-2, is KAGVTQTPRYLIKTRGQQVTLSCSPISGHRSVSWYQQTPGQGLQFLFEYFSETQRNKGNFPGRFSGRQFSNSRSEMNVSTLELGDSALYLCASSLVPGGYGYTFGSGTRLTVV.

This sequence joins TRBV11-3 and TRBJ1-1, with TRBD1 matching 9 bases. Germline V lookup: CDR1 SGHNT, CDR2 YENEEA. CDR3 size: 15 residues. Trimming cost V 5 bases and J 5 bases; bases outside gene matches: 9. DNA for the CDR3: TGTGCCAGCAGCCAGGGACAGGGCGAGGGGACTGAAGCTTTCTTT. It yields the protein CASSQGQGEGTEAFF.

The chain recombines TRBV27 with TRBJ2-1, with 9 bases identical to TRBD2. Trimming at V came to 6 bases and at J to 1 base, leaving 4 bases not matched to a gene. The CDR3 covers 15 residues. Germline CDR1 reads MNHEY; CDR2 reads SMNVEV (reference sequence). The CDR3 protein is CASRPAGGSYNEQFF. CDR3 bases: TGTGCCAGCAGGCCTGCGGGGGGGTCCTACAATGAGCAGTTCTTC.

The chain combines TRBV6-5 with TRBJ2-3; TRBD1 matches at 8 bases. Per germline, CDR1 MNHEY and CDR2 SVGAGI. J gave up 1 base and V 8 bases, and 8 bases lay outside the gene matches. The CDR3 length is 15 residues. CDR3 DNA: TGTGCCAGCTGGACAGGGTACGGTGGCACAGATACGCAGTATTTT. This encodes CASWTGYGGTDTQYF.

The V gene is TRBV6-2 or TRBV6-3, the J gene TRBJ2-7, with TRBD1 matching over 10 bases. V gave up 5 bases and J gave up 2 bases; unmatched junction bases: 9. The CDR3 runs 16 residues. Germline V gene sequence: CDR1 MNHEY, CDR2 SVGEGT. CDR3 bases: TGTGCCAGCAGTGACCCGAAGACAGGGGGCACCTACGAGCAGTACTTC. It translates to CASSDPKTGGTYEQYF.

The chain recombines TRBV2 with TRBJ1-5; 9 bases match TRBD1. The CDR3 length is 13 residues. V lost 6 bases to trimming and J lost 7 bases; unmatched junction nucleotides: 4. Germline V CDR1 and CDR2: SNHLY, FYNNEI. The CDR3: CASRPGQGQPQHF. CDR3 nucleotides: TGTGCCAGCAGGCCGGGACAGGGCCAGCCCCAGCATTTT. The full variable domain, with the rest looked up from reference TRBV2 and TRBJ1-5, is EPEVTQTPSHQVTQMGQEVILRCVPISNHLYFYWYRQILGQKVEFLVSFYNNEISEKSEIFDDQFSVERPDGSNFTLKIRSTKLEDSAMYFCASRPGQGQPQHFGDGTRLSIL.